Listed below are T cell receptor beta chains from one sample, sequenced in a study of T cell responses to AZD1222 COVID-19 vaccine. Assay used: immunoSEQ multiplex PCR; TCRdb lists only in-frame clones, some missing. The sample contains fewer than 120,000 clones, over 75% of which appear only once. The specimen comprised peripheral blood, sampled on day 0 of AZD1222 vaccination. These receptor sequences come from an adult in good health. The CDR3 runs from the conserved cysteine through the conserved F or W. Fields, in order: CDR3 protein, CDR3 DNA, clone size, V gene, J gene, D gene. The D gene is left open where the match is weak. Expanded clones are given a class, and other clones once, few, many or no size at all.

CDR3: CASSFQGPPAMNTEAFF
DNA: TGTGCCAGCAGTTTCCAGGGGCCGCCTGCCATGAACACTGAAGCTTTCTTT
size: NA
V: TRBV27
J: TRBJ1-1
D: NA

CDR3: CASSRKVIAVTYEQYF
DNA: TGTGCCAGCAGCAGGAAGGTAATAGCGGTCACCTACGAGCAGTACTTC
size: once
V: TRBV6-4
J: TRBJ2-7
D: NA

CDR3: CASSTGADEKLFF
DNA: TGTGCCAGCAGTACAGGGGCGGACGAAAAACTGTTTTTT
size: NA
V: TRBV6-5
J: TRBJ1-4
D: TRBD1

CDR3: CASRLPRQALPSNQPQHF
DNA: TGTGCAAGTCGCTTACCAAGACAGGCCCTCCCGTCCAATCAGCCCCAGCATTTT
size: NA
V: TRBV12-2
J: TRBJ1-5
D: NA

CDR3: CASSPTGHEQYF
DNA: TGTGCCAGCAGTCCCACGGGGCACGAGCAGTACTTC
size: NA
V: TRBV7-3
J: TRBJ2-7
D: NA

CDR3: CASSPDSNYGYTF
DNA: TGTGCCAGCAGCCCGGACTCTAACTATGGCTACACCTTC
size: NA
V: TRBV14
J: TRBJ1-2
D: NA

CDR3: CASSGYGRVGANVLTF
DNA: TGTGCCAGCAGCGGTTACGGGAGGGTTGGGGCCAACGTCCTGACTTTC
size: NA
V: TRBV7-2
J: TRBJ2-6
D: TRBD2

CDR3: CASSPRGQLQYF
DNA: TGTGCCAGCTCACCCCGTGGACAGCTGCAGTATTTT
size: NA
V: TRBV18
J: TRBJ2-3
D: NA

CDR3: CASSQRAGSNTGELFF
DNA: TGTGCCAGCAGCCAGAGAGCGGGGTCGAACACCGGGGAGCTGTTTTTT
size: NA
V: TRBV3-1/TRBV3-2
J: TRBJ2-2
D: TRBD2

CDR3: CASSFRYGGQVTSNQPQHF
DNA: TGTGCCAGCAGTTTCAGATATGGGGGTCAGGTAACTAGCAATCAGCCCCAGCATTTT
size: NA
V: TRBV28
J: TRBJ1-5
D: NA

CDR3: CASGRSNQPQHF
DNA: TGTGCCAGCGGCCGGTCCAATCAGCCCCAGCATTTT
size: once
V: TRBV6-5
J: TRBJ1-5
D: NA

CDR3: CASSYLSGGLYNEQFF
DNA: TGTGCCAGCAGCTATCTTAGCGGGGGTCTCTACAATGAGCAGTTCTTC
size: NA
V: TRBV14
J: TRBJ2-1
D: TRBD2

CDR3: CASSLAGGRTDTQYF
DNA: TGTGCCAGCAGTTTAGCGGGAGGCCGCACAGATACGCAGTATTTT
size: NA
V: TRBV6-9
J: TRBJ2-3
D: TRBD2

CDR3: CASSSAGGGMDEQFF
DNA: TGTGCCAGCAGTTCCGCCGGTGGAGGGATGGATGAGCAGTTCTTC
size: NA
V: TRBV6-2/TRBV6-3
J: TRBJ2-1
D: NA

CDR3: CASSPHVGGYNEQFF
DNA: TGTGCCAGCAGCCCCCATGTGGGGGGGTACAATGAGCAGTTCTTC
size: NA
V: TRBV9
J: TRBJ2-1
D: TRBD2

CDR3: CASKGQDSNTGELFF
DNA: TGTGCCAGCAAAGGACAGGATTCGAACACCGGGGAGCTGTTTTTT
size: NA
V: TRBV2
J: TRBJ2-2
D: TRBD1

CDR3: CASSYSRLAGGYEQYF
DNA: TGTGCCAGCAGTTACTCTCGGCTAGCGGGGGGCTACGAGCAGTACTTC
size: NA
V: TRBV6-5
J: TRBJ2-7
D: TRBD2

CDR3: CASCNRGNQPQHF
DNA: TGTGCCAGTTGTAACAGGGGCAATCAGCCCCAGCATTTT
size: NA
V: TRBV19
J: TRBJ1-5
D: NA

CDR3: CASSLGGQQFF
DNA: TGTGCCAGCAGCTTAGGGGGGCAGCAGTTCTTC
size: NA
V: TRBV7-2
J: TRBJ2-1
D: NA

CDR3: CASKPGQISTNEKLFF
DNA: TGTGCCAGCAAACCGGGACAGATATCAACTAATGAAAAACTGTTTTTT
size: NA
V: TRBV21-1
J: TRBJ1-4
D: NA

CDR3: CASSTLAASYEQYF
DNA: TGTGCCAGTAGTACTCTAGCGGCTTCCTACGAGCAGTACTTC
size: NA
V: TRBV19
J: TRBJ2-7
D: TRBD2

CDR3: CASGSVQGQYF
DNA: TGTGCCAGCGGCTCTGTGCAGGGGCAGTACTTC
size: once
V: TRBV3-1/TRBV3-2
J: TRBJ2-7
D: NA

CDR3: CASRKPGQGFLTEAFF
DNA: TGTGCCAGCAGAAAGCCGGGACAGGGGTTCCTCACTGAAGCTTTCTTT
size: NA
V: TRBV28
J: TRBJ1-1
D: TRBD1

CDR3: CASSVGPGASYGYTF
DNA: TGTGCCAGCAGCGTAGGACCCGGGGCGTCCTATGGCTACACCTTC
size: NA
V: TRBV9
J: TRBJ1-2
D: NA

CDR3: CASGFAGQGPFEQYF
DNA: TGTGCTAGTGGTTTCGCGGGACAGGGTCCCTTCGAGCAGTACTTC
size: once
V: TRBV12-5
J: TRBJ2-7
D: TRBD1